This T cell receptor (beta chain) was observed in a study of blood T cell repertoires in COVID-19. Study context: Samples taken during acute and convalescent COVID-19 were collected in the United States, Italy and Spain. T cells, B-cell-depleted T cells, or PBMCs provided the cDNA or gDNA that served as material.

Only in-frame clones appear in the TCRdb table, and some are missing; sequencing was by immunoSEQ multiplex PCR. The repertoire consists of about 400,000 clones, with approximately 90% occurring once and the leading ten covering 0.9% to 1%. The CDR3 has 16 residues. V lost 0 bases and J lost 7; bases outside the gene matches: 9. CDR1 is LGHDT, CDR2 YNNKEL, per germline (reference sequence). Those enrolled, adults aged roughly 18 to 95 years, came from about two dozen US areas. The origin of this receptor is a woman in her twenties or thirties with acute COVID-19. The sequenced sample was PBMCs or T cells enriched from blood (not recorded which). The chain is built from TRBV3-1 (or the pseudogene TRBV3-2) and TRBJ2-1; 7 bases fit TRBD2. The CDR3 region is CASSQDWRLARNEQFF. The CDR3 DNA sequence: TGTGCCAGCAGCCAAGATTGGCGACTAGCCCGTAATGAGCAGTTCTTC.